This entry concerns a single TCR beta chain. As yet, its antigen is unknown. The repertoire was sequenced with immunoSEQ multiplex PCR; TCRdb's copy has only in-frame clones and lacks some. The sample gives about 1.5 million clones, around 97% of which show up once; roughly 1.2% is in the top ten. This sample was included in a study of shared clonotypes between healthy human individuals. The germline CDR1 and CDR2 sequences are SGHRS and YFSETQ. The CDR3 runs to 17 residues. V lost 4 bases to trimming and J lost 0 bases, with 20 bases between them. Study-level results: Only blood was sampled; tissue repertoires likely differ.

The chain joins TRBV5-1 to TRBJ2-7; TRBD2 might be the D (5 bases). Sequenced material: naive CD4+ T cells sorted from blood. Specified subset: CD45RA+ positively selected. This clonotype originated in a man aged 25-45 years in good health. In nucleotides, the CDR3 is TGCGCCAGCAGCGGAGGAGACGGCCTCCGACACTCCTACGAGCAGTACTTC. It encodes CASSGGDGLRHSYEQYF.